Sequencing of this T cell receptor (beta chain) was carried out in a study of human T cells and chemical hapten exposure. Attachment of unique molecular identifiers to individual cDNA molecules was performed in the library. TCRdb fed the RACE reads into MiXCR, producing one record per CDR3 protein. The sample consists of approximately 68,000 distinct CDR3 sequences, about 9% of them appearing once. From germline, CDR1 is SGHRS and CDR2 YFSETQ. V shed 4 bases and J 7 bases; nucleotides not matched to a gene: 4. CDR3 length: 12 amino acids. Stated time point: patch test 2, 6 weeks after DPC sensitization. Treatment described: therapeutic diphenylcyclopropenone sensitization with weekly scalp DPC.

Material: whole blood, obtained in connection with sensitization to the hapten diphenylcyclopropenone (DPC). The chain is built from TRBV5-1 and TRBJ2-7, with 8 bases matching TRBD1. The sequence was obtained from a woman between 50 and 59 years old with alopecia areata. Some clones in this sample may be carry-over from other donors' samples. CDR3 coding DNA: TGCGCCAGCAGCCTTACAGGGGGGGAGCAGTACTTC. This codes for CASSLTGGEQYF.